The 29 T cell receptor beta chains below all came from one sample that was sequenced in a study of identical twins. TCRdb re-analysed the 5' RACE reads in MiXCR, keeping a single row per CDR3 protein. The sample lists around 530,000 distinct CDR3 sequences; 15% were seen once. Separately, the same data were catalogued under a study of yellow fever vaccine responses in identical twins.

Sequencing input: CD4+ T cells sorted from blood. The origin of the receptors is a woman aged 18-29 years in good health.

This clonotype was detected ten times or more. The chain employs TRBV12-5 and TRBJ2-3; unclear D gene. Germline lookup yields CDR1 LGHNT and CDR2 FRNRAP. The CDR3 runs 13 residues. V lost 6 bases to trimming and J lost 2 bases, with 9 bases between them. For the CDR3, the DNA is TGTGCTAGTGGGAGCCGATACACAGATACGCAGTATTTT. This translates into CASGSRYTDTQYF.

This sequence joins TRBV4-1 and TRBJ2-7, with 8 bases that match TRBD1. The V segment lost 2 bases and the J segment 2 bases; nucleotides outside the gene matches: 2. Germline V gives CDR1 MGHRA, CDR2 YSYEKL. CDR3 length: 14 amino acids. In DNA form, the CDR3 reads TGCGCCAGCAGCCAACGGACAGGGCCCTACGAGCAGTACGTC. Amino acids: CASSQRTGPYEQYV.

V gene TRBV4-1 combines with J gene TRBJ2-6, with 7 bases identical to TRBD2. The CDR3 extends over 19 amino acids. V trimming: 1 base; J trimming: 0 bases; junction bases outside the gene matches: 9. Per the germline V gene, CDR1 is MGHRA and CDR2 is YSYEKL. This chain's CDR3 is CASSQVRAGLSSGANVLTF. CDR3 sequence (DNA): TGCGCCAGCAGCCAAGTACGTGCGGGACTAAGCTCTGGGGCCAACGTCCTGACTTTC.

The chain employs TRBV6-5 and TRBJ2-7; 7 bases agree with TRBD1. Germline V gives CDR1 MNHEY, CDR2 SVGAGI. The CDR3 extends over 12 amino acids. After removal of 6 bases from V and 4 bases from J, the junction contained 3 bases not matched to a gene. This CDR3 is CASSGQAYEQYV. CDR3 in DNA: TGTGCCAGCAGCGGACAGGCTTACGAGCAGTACGTC.

The chain recombines TRBV6-5 with TRBJ2-2; 11 bases fit TRBD2. V shed 1 base and J 4 bases; nucleotides not matched to a gene: 23. CDR3 size: 23 residues. Germline values: CDR1 MNHEY, CDR2 SVGAGI. The chain's CDR3 is CASSYYPLSLAGGPAMSTGELFF. The CDR3 DNA reads as TGTGCCAGCAGTTACTACCCCCTTTCCCTAGCGGGGGGCCCTGCGATGAGCACCGGGGAGCTGTTTTTT.

A few counts support this clonotype. The gene calls are TRBV7-8 and TRBJ2-1, with 9 bases aligning to TRBD1. The length of the CDR3 is 15 residues. V was clipped by 5 bases and J by 6 bases; unmatched bases: 8. Germline V lookup: CDR1 SGHVS, CDR2 FQNEAQ. The DNA of the CDR3 is TGTGCCAGCAGCCCGGGGACAGGGATCGTCAATGAGCAGTTCTTC. Translating gives CASSPGTGIVNEQFF.

This clonotype was recorded once. The rearrangement uses TRBV7-2 and TRBJ2-1; 12 bases fit TRBD2. Germline trimming cut 0 bases from V and 4 bases from J; bases unmatched to any gene: 7. From germline, CDR1 is SGHTA and CDR2 FQGNSA. This CDR3 is built from 18 residues. CDR3 region: CASSLAASGRAGYNEQFF. As DNA, the CDR3 is TGTGCCAGCAGCTTAGCTGCTAGCGGGAGGGCCGGGTACAATGAGCAGTTCTTC.

The V gene is TRBV5-1, the J gene TRBJ1-3, with D perhaps matching TRBD1 (6 bases). The CDR3 has 15 amino acids. The V gene's germline CDR1 is SGHRS and CDR2 YFSETQ. The V gene lost 4 bases and the J gene lost 1 base, with 12 bases spanning the gap. CDR3 in DNA: TGCGCCAGCAGCCTTTCCGGACAGTCTGGAAACACCATATATTTT. Amino acids: CASSLSGQSGNTIYF.

This chain joins TRBV7-6 and TRBJ2-3; 10 nucleotides match TRBD2. There are 17 residues in the CDR3. CDR1 is SGHVS and CDR2 is FNYEAQ in the germline V gene. With 1 base clipped from V and 4 bases from J, the junction kept 8 bases outside the gene matches. The CDR3 reads CASSLGIASGSPDTQYF. The CDR3 nucleotides read TGTGCCAGCAGCTTAGGGATCGCTAGCGGGAGTCCAGATACGCAGTATTTT.

This clonotype was detected ten times or more. The junction shows a germline mismatch at one end, possibly a read error. This chain links TRBV5-1 with TRBJ2-3; 13 bases are a match to TRBD2. CDR3 length equals 15 residues. In germline, CDR1 is SGHRS, CDR2 YFSETQ. The CDR3 sequence: CASSLTSGGTDTQYF. CDR3 nucleotides: TGTGCCAGCAGCTTGACTAGCGGGGGGACAGATACGCAGTATTTT.

This clonotype was counted a few times. The CDR3 bases are TGCGCCAGCAGCTTGGGTGGACAGGGGACCAAACGAGCGAACACCGGGGAGCTGTTTTTT. This codes for CASSLGGQGTKRANTGELFF. V is TRBV5-1 and J is TRBJ2-2; TRBD1 aligns across 9 bases. Germline-derived CDR1 and CDR2 are SGHRS and YFSETQ. Losses at the gene ends were 0 bases for V and 0 bases for J; bases not matched to a gene: 12. The CDR3 runs to 20 residues.

This clonotype has only a few counts. The chain links TRBV6-1 to TRBJ1-3; D is uncertain. The V gene lost 11 bases and the J gene lost 1 base, with 12 bases spanning the gap. Germline lookup yields CDR1 MNHNS and CDR2 SASEGT. CDR3 length: 13 residues. CDR3 sequence: CACDPGSGNTIYF. DNA for the CDR3: TGTGCCTGCGATCCCGGATCTGGAAACACCATATATTTT.

This clonotype is a singleton in its sample. V usage is TRBV20-1 and J usage is TRBJ2-5; D is undetermined. The V end lost 1 base, the J end lost 2 bases, and 11 bases lay between the germline ends. The CDR3 is 14 amino acids. Germline V gives CDR1 DFQATT, CDR2 SNEGSKA (reference sequence). The CDR3 here is CSARVLGIQETQYF. The CDR3 DNA follows: TGCAGTGCTAGAGTCCTCGGTATTCAAGAGACCCAGTACTTC.

This clonotype has only a few counts. This sequence joins TRBV5-1 and TRBJ2-1; D uncertain. In germline, CDR1 is SGHRS, CDR2 YFSETQ. This CDR3 contains 13 residues. V shed 1 base and J shed 7 bases, with 9 bases lying between them. Here the CDR3 reads CASSLITVNEQFF. CDR3 bases: TGCGCCAGCAGCTTGATTACGGTAAATGAGCAGTTCTTC.

The sample holds a few counts of this clonotype. J is TRBJ2-7 and V is TRBV10-3, with 9 bases fitting TRBD1. V gave up 2 bases and J gave up 4 bases; unmatched junction bases: 0. Per the germline V gene, CDR1 is ENHRY and CDR2 is SYGVKD. This CDR3 spans 13 amino acids. The CDR3 sequence: CAISEGQGYEQYV. The CDR3 DNA is TGTGCCATCAGTGAGGGACAGGGGTACGAGCAGTACGTC.

There are a few counts of this clonotype. The rearrangement joins TRBV28 to TRBJ2-1; perhaps TRBD2 as D (6 bases). Germline CDR1 and CDR2: MDHEN and SYDVKM. The CDR3 is 17 residues long. V lost 3 bases to trimming and J lost 10 bases, with 25 bases between them. CDR3 sequence: CASSFFGGTQRKEEQFF. Here the CDR3 DNA reads TGTGCCAGCAGTTTTTTCGGCGGGACGCAGAGGAAAGAGGAGCAGTTCTTC.

The rearrangement uses TRBV20-1 and TRBJ2-3; the D is unclear. The CDR3 is 14 amino acids. The V gene's germline CDR1 is DFQATT and CDR2 SNEGSKA (reference sequence). Deletions cut 0 bases from V and 3 bases from J, with 10 bases between. CDR3: CSARDSGKTDTQYF. The CDR3 DNA reads as TGCAGTGCTAGAGATAGTGGGAAAACAGATACGCAGTATTTT.

This clonotype was observed a few times. The chain combines TRBV2 with TRBJ2-5; TRBD2 matches 15 bases. CDR1 is SNHLY, CDR2 FYNNEI, per germline. The CDR3 sequence is 18 residues long. V lost 7 bases to trimming and J lost 2 bases; unmatched junction nucleotides: 11. In DNA, the CDR3 is TGTGCCAGCAACCTGGGGACTAGCGGGGGGAATTCACAAGAGACCCAGTACTTC. Translated, it gives CASNLGTSGGNSQETQYF.

This clonotype has just a few counts. The V and J genes are TRBV3-1 and TRBJ2-1; 13 bases map to TRBD2. Losses at the gene ends were 3 bases for V and 15 bases for J; bases not matched to a gene: 8. The CDR3 is 14 residues long. The germline CDR1 and CDR2 sequences are LGHDT and YNNKEL (reference sequence). The CDR3 loop reads CASSQGLAGRDGFF. CDR3 DNA sequence: TGTGCCAGCAGCCAGGGACTAGCGGGAAGGGATGGGTTCTTC.

The chain uses TRBV12-3 or TRBV12-4 and TRBJ2-1, with 7 bases that match TRBD1. The CDR3 length is 15 residues. Losses at the gene ends were 5 bases for V and 0 bases for J; bases not matched to a gene: 4. The CDR3 bases are TGTGCCAGCAGTGACAGGGTGAGCTCCTACAATGAGCAGTTCTTC. This encodes CASSDRVSSYNEQFF.

The chain couples TRBV4-1 to TRBJ2-5; D is perhaps TRBD1 (6 bases). This CDR3 has 15 residues. V was clipped by 4 bases and J by 4 bases, with 16 bases between them. CDR1 and CDR2 (germline): MGHRA, YSYEKL. For the CDR3, the DNA is TGCGCCAGCAGCCCCCAGGGACAAGCCGCAGAGACCCAGTACTTC. Encoded protein: CASSPQGQAAETQYF.

This clonotype was detected a few times. The chain employs TRBV2 and TRBJ2-5; D is possibly TRBD2 (5 bases). CDR3 length: 13 amino acids. V lost 6 bases to trimming and J lost 5 bases, with 13 bases between them. The germline gives CDR1 SNHLY, CDR2 FYNNEI. The CDR3 reads CASRGEVGETQYF. CDR3 DNA: TGTGCCAGCAGGGGAGAGGTGGGGGAGACCCAGTACTTC.

The chain combines TRBV21-1 with TRBJ2-5; the table's TRBD2 call for D was not verified on the DNA. TRBV21-1 is described as a pseudogene. The CDR3 contains 14 residues. The CDR3, as DNA: TGTGCCAGCAGCAAAGCCCGACTAGGGGCTGGGTGGTACTTC. Translation gives CASSKARLGAGWYF.

This clonotype occurred a few times. Written as DNA, the CDR3 is TGTGCCAGCAGTTTGGCAGCGGGAACGGCTGGAAACACCATATATTTT. This codes for CASSLAAGTAGNTIYF. The rearrangement uses TRBV28 and TRBJ1-3; D gene unclear. The CDR3 contains 16 residues. Germline CDR1 and CDR2: MDHEN and SYDVKM. Trimming stripped 3 bases from V and 2 bases from J, with 14 bases between.

This clonotype was observed a handful of times. The chain uses TRBV29-1 and TRBJ2-1; tentative D call: TRBD2 (5 bases). V lost 1 base and J 8 bases, leaving 9 bases between the germline ends. The CDR3 totals 12 residues. The germline CDR1 and CDR2 sequences are SQVTM and ANQGSEA. CDR3: CSVEVEGYEQFF. CDR3 bases: TGCAGCGTTGAAGTCGAGGGTTATGAGCAGTTCTTC.

This chain links TRBV24-1 with TRBJ2-7; no reliable D call. Trimming took 3 bases from V and 3 from J, leaving 8 bases between them. The CDR3 runs to 13 residues. Germline CDR1 and CDR2: KGHDR and SFDVKD. CDR3 nucleotides: TGTGCCACCAGTGATAGTTATAGCTACGAGCAGTACTTC. Translation: CATSDSYSYEQYF.

The chain has TRBV6-1 and TRBJ2-1, with no clear D. V was pared by 4 bases and J by 8 bases, with 12 bases between. CDR1 and CDR2 (germline): MNHNS, SASEGT. This CDR3 region has 13 residues. This CDR3 reads CASSGAERHEQFF. Here the CDR3 DNA reads TGTGCCAGCAGTGGGGCAGAGCGTCATGAGCAGTTCTTC.

The V gene is TRBV29-1, the J gene TRBJ2-3; 7 bases line up with TRBD2. Germline values: CDR1 SQVTM, CDR2 ANQGSEA. CDR3 length equals 15 residues. Unmatched junction bases numbered 10, after V lost 4 bases and J lost 3 bases. This CDR3 reads CSVGLAAAGTDTQYF. CDR3 coding DNA: TGCAGCGTTGGCCTAGCGGCAGCGGGAACAGATACGCAGTATTTT.

This clonotype was recorded a few times. The rearrangement links TRBV5-6 to TRBJ2-1; the match to TRBD2 covers 13 bases. From germline, CDR1 is SGHDT and CDR2 YYEEEE. V shed 0 bases and J 10 bases; nucleotides not matched to a gene: 1. There are 14 residues in the CDR3. DNA of the CDR3: TGTGCCAGCAGCTTGGCGGGACTAGCGGGGGAGCAGTTCTTC. It is translated as CASSLAGLAGEQFF.